These 30 T cell receptor beta chains share one sample of origin, sequenced in a study of T cells expressing NK-cell markers (dated by TCRdb to 2020 to 2022). Library preparation employed 5' RACE. Sequencing used an Illumina HiSeq 2000. Reads reprocessed by TCRdb are summarized as one entry per CDR3 protein sequence, and DNA is absent. The sample's records list approximately 440,000 distinct CDR3 sequences. The top ten constitute more than 1.4% of the sample. The sample consisted of blood T cells: a sorted CD56 or NKG2C T cell subset, CD4+ or CD8+ T cells, or bulk PBMC T cells (not recorded which). Receptor source: a woman aged 45-65 years in good health. Donor details come from another sample of the same person, matched by shared clones.

The rearrangement joins TRBV3-1 to TRBJ2-4. Germline lookup yields CDR1 LGHDT and CDR2 YNNKEL (reference sequence). CDR3 length: 15 amino acids. CDR3: CASSQDRTTRNIQYF.

This chain connects TRBV27 to TRBJ1-2. This CDR3 contains 14 residues. Germline CDR1 and CDR2: MNHEY and SMNVEV (reference sequence). CDR3 residues: CASSLLGENYGYTF.

This rearrangement joins TRBV6-5 to TRBJ1-4; TCRdb designates TRBD1, a call that cannot be tested without DNA. The germline CDR1 and CDR2 sequences are MNHEY and SVGAGI. CDR3 length: 13 residues. The CDR3 sequence: CASRTGTGEKLFF.

The chain is built from TRBV5-1 and TRBJ1-3. The CDR3 length is 18 residues. The V gene's germline CDR1 is SGHRS and CDR2 YFSETQ. CDR3 region: CASSLAGQVGPSGNTIYF.

The chain joins TRBV20-1 to TRBJ1-2. Germline CDR1 and CDR2: DFQATT and SNEGSKA (reference sequence). This CDR3 is built from 14 residues. The CDR3 is CSARFPDSFLRYTF.

The chain employs TRBV2 and TRBJ2-3; TCRdb proposes TRBD2, but this gene call is untestable without DNA. The CDR3 runs to 14 residues. Germline-derived CDR1 and CDR2 are SNHLY and FYNNEI. CDR3 residues: CASTDYLPRDTQYF.

The chain is built from TRBV5-1 and TRBJ1-4; no DNA is available, so the TRBD1 call from TCRdb remains unchecked. Germline assignment: CDR1 SGHRS and CDR2 YFSETQ. The CDR3 is 16 amino acids. The CDR3 loop is CASSLGGQDSTEKLFF. Supplemented by reference TRBV5-1 and TRBJ1-4, the full variable domain reads KAGVTQTPRYLIKTRGQQVTLSCSPISGHRSVSWYQQTPGQGLQFLFEYFSETQRNKGNFPGRFSGRQFSNSRSEMNVSTLELGDSALYLCASSLGGQDSTEKLFFGSGTQLSVL.

The gene calls are TRBV6-2 or TRBV6-3 and TRBJ2-1. Germline CDR1 is MNHEY and CDR2 is SVGEGT. This CDR3 is built from 11 residues. CDR3 region: CASSKHNEQFF.

The chain couples TRBV7-8 to TRBJ2-1; as DNA is missing, the TRBD2 call by TCRdb cannot be tested. The length of the CDR3 is 14 residues. The V gene's germline CDR1 is SGHVS and CDR2 FQNEAQ. This CDR3 reads CASSFGRFPPEQFF. Full variable domain (remainder filled in from reference TRBV7-8 and TRBJ2-1): GAGVSQSPRYKVAKRGQDVALRCDPISGHVSLFWYQQALGQGPEFLTYFQNEAQLDKSGLPSDRFFAERPEGSVSTLKIQRTQQEDSAVYLCASSFGRFPPEQFFGPGTRLTVL.

The chain couples TRBV6-5 to TRBJ2-7; TCRdb's D gene call, TRBD2, goes unchecked for lack of DNA. Germline-derived CDR1 and CDR2 are MNHEY and SVGAGI. This CDR3 contains 13 residues. Here the CDR3 reads CASGRRAHGEQYF.

The chain recombines TRBV5-1 with TRBJ2-3; the TCRdb call, TRBD2, lacks DNA for checking. CDR1 SGHRS and CDR2 YFSETQ come from the germline V gene. The CDR3 consists of 15 residues. CDR3 protein: CASSLDGSSVDTQYF. Drawing the rest from reference TRBV5-1 and TRBJ2-3, the complete variable domain is KAGVTQTPRYLIKTRGQQVTLSCSPISGHRSVSWYQQTPGQGLQFLFEYFSETQRNKGNFPGRFSGRQFSNSRSEMNVSTLELGDSALYLCASSLDGSSVDTQYFGPGTRLTVL.

This chain links TRBV6-5 with TRBJ1-6; TCRdb's assignment of TRBD1 cannot be checked, as there is no DNA. The CDR3 has 14 residues. Germline V lookup: CDR1 MNHEY, CDR2 SVGAGI. The CDR3 here is CASNFGGRGSPLHF.

V is TRBV9 and J is TRBJ2-1; the D call of TRBD1 rests on TCRdb alone, since no DNA is present to check it. Germline CDR1 and CDR2: SGDLS and YYNGEE. The CDR3 is 16 residues long. The chain's CDR3 is CASSVSPTGGQAVRFF.

The chain recombines TRBV4-2 with TRBJ2-7; TCRdb designates TRBD2, a call that cannot be tested without DNA. Germline CDR1 and CDR2: LGHNA and YNFKEQ. This CDR3 has 14 amino acids. The CDR3 loop reads CASSQAGGGTSQYF.

CDR3: CASSSKTSGTAVGEQYF. The J gene is TRBJ2-7, the V gene TRBV5-1; TCRdb proposes TRBD1, but this gene call is untestable without DNA. This CDR3 is 17 amino acids long. Germline V CDR1 and CDR2: SGHRS, YFSETQ.

This chain joins TRBV5-1 and TRBJ2-2; there is no DNA to check the TCRdb D call of TRBD2. This CDR3 contains 14 residues. From germline, CDR1 is SGHRS and CDR2 YFSETQ. The chain's CDR3 is CASREALWAGELFF.

V is TRBV29-1 and J is TRBJ2-5; the D call from TCRdb, TRBD1, cannot be confirmed without DNA. Germline CDR1 and CDR2: SQVTM and ANQGSEA. The CDR3 runs to 14 residues. CDR3 protein: CSAVDRGFKETQYF.

The chain uses TRBV7-9 and TRBJ1-3; TCRdb's D call of TRBD1 is untestable without DNA. Germline V gene sequence: CDR1 SEHNR, CDR2 FQNEAQ (reference sequence). The CDR3 has 16 residues. The CDR3 protein is CASSASGRHSGNTIYF. The full variable domain, completed using reference TRBV7-9 and TRBJ1-3, is DTGVSQNPRHKITKRGQNVTFRCDPISEHNRLYWYRQTLGQGPEFLTYFQNEAQLEKSRLLSDRFSAERPKGSFSTLEIQRTEQGDSAMYLCASSASGRHSGNTIYFGEGSWLTVV.

This rearrangement joins TRBV18 to TRBJ2-4; the D call of TRBD2 rests on TCRdb alone, since no DNA is present to check it. CDR1 and CDR2 (germline): KGHSH, LQKENI. The CDR3 totals 17 residues. CDR3 protein: CASSPEGQPTVKNIQYF.

The chain has TRBV3-1 and TRBJ2-4; TCRdb reports TRBD2, a call that lacks DNA to check it against. The CDR3 length is 14 residues. Germline-derived CDR1 and CDR2 are LGHDT and YNNKEL (reference sequence). The CDR3 protein is CASSLPGLKNIQYF.

V and J are TRBV5-1 and TRBJ1-1; the D call from TCRdb, TRBD1, cannot be confirmed without DNA. Germline V gene data show CDR1 as SGHRS and CDR2 as YFSETQ. CDR3 length: 13 amino acids. The chain's CDR3 is CASSSTGMLGAFF. Together with reference TRBV5-1 and TRBJ1-1, the CDR3 gives the full variable domain: KAGVTQTPRYLIKTRGQQVTLSCSPISGHRSVSWYQQTPGQGLQFLFEYFSETQRNKGNFPGRFSGRQFSNSRSEMNVSTLELGDSALYLCASSSTGMLGAFFGQGTRLTVV.

V is TRBV4-2 and J is TRBJ2-5; TCRdb designates TRBD1, a call that cannot be tested without DNA. Germline V gene data show CDR1 as LGHNA and CDR2 as YNFKEQ. The CDR3 runs 14 residues. CDR3 protein: CASSHGGPQETQYF.

The V and J genes are TRBV6-6 and TRBJ2-7; TCRdb indicates TRBD1, and absent DNA this call remains unverified. Germline assignment: CDR1 MNHNY and CDR2 SVGAGI (reference sequence). This CDR3 comprises 15 residues. The chain's CDR3 is CASSFLQGDAYEQYF.

This rearrangement joins TRBV7-8 to TRBJ2-7; TCRdb returns TRBD1, unconfirmable since there is no DNA. Looked up from germline, CDR1 is SGHVS and CDR2 is FQNEAQ. The CDR3 totals 15 residues. Here the CDR3 reads CASSRGTGGIYEQYF. Looking up the rest from reference TRBV7-8 and TRBJ2-7 gives the full variable domain: GAGVSQSPRYKVAKRGQDVALRCDPISGHVSLFWYQQALGQGPEFLTYFQNEAQLDKSGLPSDRFFAERPEGSVSTLKIQRTQQEDSAVYLCASSRGTGGIYEQYFGPGTRLTVT.

The V call is TRBV28, the J call TRBJ2-1; TCRdb reports TRBD1, a call that lacks DNA to check it against. CDR3 length equals 13 residues. Germline V gene lookup returns CDR1 MDHEN and CDR2 SYDVKM. The CDR3: CASSLGERNEQFF.

V usage is TRBV20-1 and J usage is TRBJ2-1; TCRdb outputs TRBD2, but without DNA this stays unchecked. Germline V gene sequence: CDR1 DFQATT, CDR2 SNEGSKA (reference sequence). CDR3 length equals 17 residues. This chain's CDR3 is CSARDLSGRARYNEQFF.

The genes are TRBV20-1 and TRBJ1-5. The germline CDR1 and CDR2 sequences are DFQATT and SNEGSKA (reference sequence). The CDR3 is 13 amino acids. The CDR3 spells CSASIGGNQPQHF.

CDR3: CANEAGTGDGEQFF. This chain connects TRBV10-3 to TRBJ2-1; TCRdb's D call of TRBD1 is untestable without DNA. There are 14 residues in the CDR3. Germline CDR1 reads ENHRY; CDR2 reads SYGVKD.

The V and J genes are TRBV12-3 or TRBV12-4 and TRBJ1-3. The CDR3 sequence is 14 residues long. This chain's CDR3 is CASSFVPYRNTIYF.

The rearrangement joins TRBV4-1 to TRBJ2-5. The CDR3 length is 17 residues. Germline V gives CDR1 MGHRA, CDR2 YSYEKL. The CDR3: CASSQGSAGSRGETQYF.